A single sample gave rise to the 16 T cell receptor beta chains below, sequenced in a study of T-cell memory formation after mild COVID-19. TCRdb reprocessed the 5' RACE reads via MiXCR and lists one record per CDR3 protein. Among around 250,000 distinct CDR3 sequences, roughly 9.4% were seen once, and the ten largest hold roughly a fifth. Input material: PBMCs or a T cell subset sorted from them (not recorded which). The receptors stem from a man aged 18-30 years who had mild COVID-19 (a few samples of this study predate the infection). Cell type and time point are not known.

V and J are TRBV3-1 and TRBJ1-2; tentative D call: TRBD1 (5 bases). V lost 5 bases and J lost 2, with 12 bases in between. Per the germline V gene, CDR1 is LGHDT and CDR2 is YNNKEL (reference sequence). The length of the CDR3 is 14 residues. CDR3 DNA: TGTGCCAGCAGCGGCCTTGACAGCAACTATGGCTACACCTTC. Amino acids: CASSGLDSNYGYTF.

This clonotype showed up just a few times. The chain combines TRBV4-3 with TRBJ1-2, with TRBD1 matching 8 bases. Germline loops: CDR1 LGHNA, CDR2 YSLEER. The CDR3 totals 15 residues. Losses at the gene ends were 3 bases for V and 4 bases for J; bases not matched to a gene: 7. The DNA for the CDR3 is TGCGCCAGCAGCCATCACGGACAGGGAGGCTATGGCTACACCTTC. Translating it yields CASSHHGQGGYGYTF.

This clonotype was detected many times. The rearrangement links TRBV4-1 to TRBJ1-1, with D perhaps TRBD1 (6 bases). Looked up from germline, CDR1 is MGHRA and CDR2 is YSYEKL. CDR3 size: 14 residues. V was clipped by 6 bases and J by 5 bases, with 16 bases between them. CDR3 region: CASRGGGQLTEAFF. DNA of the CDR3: TGCGCCAGCAGAGGGGGGGGCCAGTTGACTGAAGCTTTCTTT.

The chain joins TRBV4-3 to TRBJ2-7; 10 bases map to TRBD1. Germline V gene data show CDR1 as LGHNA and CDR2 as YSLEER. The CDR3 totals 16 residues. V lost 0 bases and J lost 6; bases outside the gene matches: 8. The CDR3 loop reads CASSQDRGTGEGEQYF. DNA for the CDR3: TGCGCCAGCAGCCAAGATCGGGGGACAGGGGAGGGCGAGCAGTACTTC.

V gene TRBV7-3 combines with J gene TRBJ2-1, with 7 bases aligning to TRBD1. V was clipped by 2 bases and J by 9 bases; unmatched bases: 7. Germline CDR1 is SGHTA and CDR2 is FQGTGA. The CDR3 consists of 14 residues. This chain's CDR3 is CASSLYRQGAEQFF. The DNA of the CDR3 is TGTGCCAGCAGCTTATATAGACAGGGCGCTGAGCAGTTCTTC.

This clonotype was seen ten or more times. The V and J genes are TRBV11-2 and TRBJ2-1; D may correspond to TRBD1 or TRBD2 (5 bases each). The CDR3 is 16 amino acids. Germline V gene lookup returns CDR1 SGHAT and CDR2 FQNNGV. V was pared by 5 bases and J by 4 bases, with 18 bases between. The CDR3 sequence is CASSQGRDPSYNEQFF. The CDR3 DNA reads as TGTGCCAGCAGCCAAGGTCGGGACCCATCGTACAATGAGCAGTTCTTC.

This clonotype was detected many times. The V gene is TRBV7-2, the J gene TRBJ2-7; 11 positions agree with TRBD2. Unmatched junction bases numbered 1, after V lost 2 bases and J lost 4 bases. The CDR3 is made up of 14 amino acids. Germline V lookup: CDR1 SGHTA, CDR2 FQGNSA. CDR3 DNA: TGTGCCAGCAGCTTAACTAGCGGGGGTTACGAGCAGTACTTC. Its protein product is CASSLTSGGYEQYF.

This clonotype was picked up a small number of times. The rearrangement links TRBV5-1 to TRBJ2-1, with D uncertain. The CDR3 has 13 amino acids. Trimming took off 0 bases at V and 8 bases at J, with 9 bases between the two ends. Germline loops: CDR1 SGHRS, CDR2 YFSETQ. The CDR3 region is CASSLALDDEQFF. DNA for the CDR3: TGCGCCAGCAGCTTGGCCCTGGACGATGAGCAGTTCTTC.

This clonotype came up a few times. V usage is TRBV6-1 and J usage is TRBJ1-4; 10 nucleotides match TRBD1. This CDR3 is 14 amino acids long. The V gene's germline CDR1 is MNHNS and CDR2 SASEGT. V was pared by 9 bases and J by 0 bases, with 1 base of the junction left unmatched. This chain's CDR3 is CASGTGATNEKLFF. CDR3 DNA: TGTGCCAGTGGGACAGGGGCAACTAATGAAAAACTGTTTTTT.

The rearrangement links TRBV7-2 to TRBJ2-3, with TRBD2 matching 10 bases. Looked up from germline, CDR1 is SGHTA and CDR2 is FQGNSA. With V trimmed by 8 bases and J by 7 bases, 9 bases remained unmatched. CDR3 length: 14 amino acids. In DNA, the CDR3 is TGTGCCAGCGCCGTAGCGGGGGGTGGACATACGCAGTATTTT. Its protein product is CASAVAGGGHTQYF.

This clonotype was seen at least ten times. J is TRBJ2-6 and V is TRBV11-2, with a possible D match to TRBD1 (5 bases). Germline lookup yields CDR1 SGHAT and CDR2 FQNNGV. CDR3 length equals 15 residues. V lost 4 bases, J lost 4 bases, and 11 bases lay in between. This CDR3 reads CASSSQGSGANVLTF. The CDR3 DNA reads TGTGCCAGCAGCTCCCAGGGTAGCGGGGCCAACGTCCTGACTTTC.

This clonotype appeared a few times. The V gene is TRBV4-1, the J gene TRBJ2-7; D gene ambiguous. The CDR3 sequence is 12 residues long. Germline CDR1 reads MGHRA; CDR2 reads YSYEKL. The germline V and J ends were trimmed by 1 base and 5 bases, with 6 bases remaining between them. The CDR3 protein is CASSQGTDEQYF. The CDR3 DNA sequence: TGCGCCAGCAGCCAAGGTACAGACGAGCAGTACTTC.

The CDR3, as DNA: TGTGCCAGCAGTCGGGCTGGGGTCCCTGAAGCTTTCTTT. This translates into CASSRAGVPEAFF. This chain joins TRBV3-1 and TRBJ1-1, with D unresolved. The CDR3 contains 13 residues. The germline gives CDR1 LGHDT, CDR2 YNNKEL (reference sequence). Trimming shortened V by 6 bases and J by 6 bases, and 14 bases separated the two germline ends.

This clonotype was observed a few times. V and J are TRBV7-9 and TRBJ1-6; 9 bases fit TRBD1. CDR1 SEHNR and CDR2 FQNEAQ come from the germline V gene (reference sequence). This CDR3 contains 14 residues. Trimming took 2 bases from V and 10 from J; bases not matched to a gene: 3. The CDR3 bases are TGTGCCAGCAGCTTAAGTGGACAGGGGTCACCCCTCCACTTT. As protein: CASSLSGQGSPLHF. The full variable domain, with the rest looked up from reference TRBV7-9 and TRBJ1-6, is DTGVSQNPRHKITKRGQNVTFRCDPISEHNRLYWYRQTLGQGPEFLTYFQNEAQLEKSRLLSDRFSAERPKGSFSTLEIQRTEQGDSAMYLCASSLSGQGSPLHFGNGTRLTVT.

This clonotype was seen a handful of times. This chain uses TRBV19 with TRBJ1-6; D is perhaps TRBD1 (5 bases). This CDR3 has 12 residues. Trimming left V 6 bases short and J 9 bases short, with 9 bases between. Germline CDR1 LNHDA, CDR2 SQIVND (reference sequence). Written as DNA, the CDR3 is TGTGCCAGTAGGGACACGGGTTCACCCCTCCACTTT. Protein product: CASRDTGSPLHF.

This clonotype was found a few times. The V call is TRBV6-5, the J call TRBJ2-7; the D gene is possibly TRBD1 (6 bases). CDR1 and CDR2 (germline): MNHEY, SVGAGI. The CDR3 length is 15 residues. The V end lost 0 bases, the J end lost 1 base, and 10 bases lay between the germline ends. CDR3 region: CASSYSHGQSYEQYF. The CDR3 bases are TGTGCCAGCAGTTACTCGCACGGACAGTCCTACGAGCAGTACTTC.